Listed below are T cell receptor beta chains from one sample, sequenced in a study of T cells after yellow fever vaccination. TCRdb redid the calling of the 5' RACE reads with MiXCR, one entry per CDR3 protein. The sample consists of about 170,000 distinct CDR3 sequences, 5.5% to 7.5% of them appearing once. Material: CD4+ T cells sorted from PBMCs, obtained on the day of the first yellow fever vaccination. These receptor sequences come from a man in his late teens or twenties who received the YFV17D yellow fever vaccine. Each CDR3 is given with its conserved first and last residue. The order of the fields is J gene, clone size, V gene, CDR3 length, CDR3 protein. Size is omitted from some rows. Given values are once, few, many or a class for expanded clones.

j_call: TRBJ2-2; clone_size: -; v_call: TRBV5-1; cdr3_length: 14; cdr3_aa: CASRGDGNTGELFF
j_call: TRBJ1-1; clone_size: -; v_call: TRBV6-4; cdr3_length: 22; cdr3_aa: CASTLLAGRFMGLGGLNTEAFF
j_call: TRBJ1-4; clone_size: many; v_call: TRBV5-5; cdr3_length: 15; cdr3_aa: CASSSRDSVNEKLFF
j_call: TRBJ2-5; clone_size: many; v_call: TRBV6-2/TRBV6-3; cdr3_length: 16; cdr3_aa: CASSYSRHKFPETQYF
j_call: TRBJ2-1; clone_size: -; v_call: TRBV5-4; cdr3_length: 16; cdr3_aa: CASSLPPGSSYNEQFF
j_call: TRBJ2-7; clone_size: few; v_call: TRBV3-1; cdr3_length: 13; cdr3_aa: CASSQDWGVEQYF
j_call: TRBJ2-7; clone_size: many; v_call: TRBV6-2/TRBV6-3; cdr3_length: 12; cdr3_aa: CASSSLTYEQYF
j_call: TRBJ1-5; clone_size: -; v_call: TRBV12-3/TRBV12-4; cdr3_length: 14; cdr3_aa: CASSRDRLNQPQHF
j_call: TRBJ2-2; clone_size: -; v_call: TRBV7-2; cdr3_length: 16; cdr3_aa: CASSLAAGLNTGELFF
j_call: TRBJ2-5; clone_size: many; v_call: TRBV7-2; cdr3_length: 14; cdr3_aa: CASSLGHLKETQYF
j_call: TRBJ2-3; clone_size: -; v_call: TRBV7-2; cdr3_length: 15; cdr3_aa: CASSPGQIVKDTQYF